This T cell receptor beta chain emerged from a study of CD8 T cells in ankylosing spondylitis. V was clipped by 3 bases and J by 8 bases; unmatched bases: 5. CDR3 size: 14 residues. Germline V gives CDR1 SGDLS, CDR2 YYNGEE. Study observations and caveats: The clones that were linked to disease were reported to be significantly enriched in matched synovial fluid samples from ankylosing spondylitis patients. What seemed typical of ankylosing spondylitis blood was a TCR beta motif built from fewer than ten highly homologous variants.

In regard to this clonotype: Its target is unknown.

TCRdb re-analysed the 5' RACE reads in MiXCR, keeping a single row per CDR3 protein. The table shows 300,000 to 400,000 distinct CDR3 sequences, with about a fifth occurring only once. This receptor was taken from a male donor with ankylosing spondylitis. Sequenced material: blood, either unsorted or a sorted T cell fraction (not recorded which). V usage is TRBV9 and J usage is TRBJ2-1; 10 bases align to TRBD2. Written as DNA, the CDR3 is TGTGCCAGCAGCGCGGGACTAGCGAACGATGAGCAGTTCTTC. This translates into CASSAGLANDEQFF. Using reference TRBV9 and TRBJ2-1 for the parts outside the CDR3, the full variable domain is DSGVTQTPKHLITATGQRVTLRCSPRSGDLSVYWYQQSLDQGLQFLIQYYNGEERAKGNILERFSAQQFPDLHSELNLSSLELGDSALYFCASSAGLANDEQFFGPGTRLTVL.